Listed below are T cell receptor beta chains from one sample, sequenced in a study of T cells in Graves' hyperthyroidism and ophthalmopathy. TCRdb reprocessed the multiplex PCR reads via MiXCR and lists one record per CDR3 protein. The sample consists of approximately 570,000 distinct CDR3 sequences, about 20% of them appearing once. Sequences were obtained from blood. These receptor sequences come from a man aged 40-55 years with Graves' ophthalmopathy. Each CDR3 is given with its conserved first and last residue. A D gene is named only where the DNA matches it firmly. Clone size is stated in some rows and not others, as once, few, many or a class when expanded.

TRBV12-3/TRBV12-4	TRBJ2-7	many	NA	CASTYGGEQYF	TGTGCCAGCACCTACGGGGGTGAGCAGTACTTC
TRBV7-3	TRBJ2-3	many	NA	CASSFSGHSTDTQYF	TGTGCCAGCAGCTTCTCAGGGCATAGCACAGATACGCAGTATTTT
TRBV5-6	TRBJ2-7	few	NA	CASSGALRHEQYF	TGTGCCAGCAGCGGGGCCCTACGGCACGAGCAGTACTTC
TRBV28	TRBJ2-7	few	NA	CATGGGPYEQYF	TGTGCCACAGGGGGGGGACCCTACGAGCAGTACTTC
TRBV13	TRBJ1-1	NA	NA	CASSSESKGVNTEAFF	TGTGCCAGCAGCAGCGAATCAAAGGGCGTGAACACTGAAGCTTTCTTT
TRBV7-2	TRBJ1-1	many	TRBD1	CASSARRGPNTEAFF	TGTGCCAGCAGCGCCCGCAGGGGGCCGAACACTGAAGCTTTCTTT
TRBV2	TRBJ2-2	few	TRBD2	CASKRGGNTGELFF	TGTGCCAGTAAGCGGGGTGGGAACACCGGGGAGCTGTTTTTT
TRBV27	TRBJ2-1	once	NA	CANALNEQFF	TGTGCCAACGCCCTTAATGAGCAGTTCTTC
TRBV7-9	TRBJ2-1	few	TRBD2	CASSRGLDYNEQFF	TGTGCCAGCAGCCGGGGACTAGATTACAATGAGCAGTTCTTC
TRBV6-1	TRBJ1-1	few	NA	CASSTSGGRTEAFF	TGTGCCAGCAGTACCTCGGGGGGGAGGACTGAAGCTTTCTTT
TRBV11-2	TRBJ2-7	NA	NA	CASSEELSYEQYF	TGTGCCAGCAGCGAAGAACTCTCCTACGAGCAGTACTTC
TRBV7-3	TRBJ2-1	many	NA	CASSLKGGSYNEQFF	TGTGCCAGCAGCTTAAAAGGGGGCTCCTACAATGAGCAGTTCTTC
TRBV27	TRBJ2-3	NA	TRBD2	CASGTLAGPTDTQYF	TGTGCCAGCGGGACCCTAGCGGGCCCGACAGATACGCAGTATTTT
TRBV5-1	TRBJ1-2	few	NA	CASSPTSGEGYTF	TGCGCCAGCAGCCCTACATCAGGGGAAGGCTACACCTTC
TRBV11-2	TRBJ1-4	NA	TRBD1	CASGTGTGDSSNEKLFF	TGTGCCAGCGGCACCGGGACAGGGGACTCTAGCAATGAAAAACTGTTTTTT
TRBV6-2/TRBV6-3	TRBJ2-7	NA	TRBD2	CASSSGTRAPEQYF	TGTGCCAGCAGTTCCGGGACTAGAGCCCCCGAGCAGTACTTC
TRBV12-3/TRBV12-4	TRBJ1-2	NA	NA	CASSPESGGSVAVSGYTF	TGTGCCAGCAGTCCGGAGTCGGGGGGCAGTGTTGCGGTCAGTGGCTACACCTTC
TRBV9	TRBJ2-5	NA	NA	CASSTLLEGTQYF	TGTGCCAGCAGTACCCTACTAGAGGGGACCCAGTACTTC
TRBV20-1	TRBJ2-2	few	NA	CSARDRGTGELFF	TGCAGTGCTAGAGATCGTGGTACCGGGGAGCTGTTTTTT
TRBV6-5	TRBJ2-7	few	TRBD1	CASVAGQGDTYEQYF	TGTGCCAGCGTTGCCGGACAGGGGGACACCTACGAGCAGTACTTC
TRBV12-3/TRBV12-4	TRBJ1-2	few	NA	CASSSAGAYGYTF	TGTGCCAGCAGTTCCGCTGGCGCCTATGGCTACACCTTC
TRBV9	TRBJ1-3	NA	NA	CASSGEAWGTTIYF	TGTGCCAGCAGCGGAGAGGCATGGGGAACCACCATATATTTT
TRBV5-1	TRBJ1-1	many	NA	CASSWGRVNTEAFF	TGCGCCAGCAGCTGGGGACGGGTGAACACTGAAGCTTTCTTT
TRBV5-1	TRBJ2-5	NA	NA	CASRASTINQETQYF	TGCGCCAGCAGAGCCAGCACGATAAACCAAGAGACCCAGTACTTC
TRBV29-1	TRBJ1-1	NA	NA	CSVKRSEGNTEAFF	TGCAGCGTAAAACGTTCGGAGGGAAACACTGAAGCTTTCTTT
TRBV20-1	TRBJ1-3	once	NA	CSAEDSRSGNTIYF	TGCAGTGCCGAAGACAGCCGCTCTGGAAACACCATATATTTT
TRBV20-1	TRBJ1-2	NA	TRBD1	CSAKKTGGNGYTF	TGCAGTGCTAAAAAGACAGGGGGTAATGGCTACACCTTC
TRBV11-2	TRBJ1-5	many	NA	CASSLSRYSNQPQHF	TGTGCCAGCAGTCTTAGCCGGTATAGCAATCAGCCCCAGCATTTT
TRBV20-1	TRBJ1-1	few	NA	CSARERVKNTEAFF	TGCAGTGCTAGAGAAAGGGTTAAGAACACTGAAGCTTTCTTT
TRBV7-3	TRBJ1-1	few	NA	CASSPEGQNTEAFF	TGTGCCAGCAGCCCCGAAGGGCAGAACACTGAAGCTTTCTTT
TRBV5-1	TRBJ2-7	many	NA	CASSSPMTGSYEQYF	TGCGCCAGCAGCTCGCCAATGACAGGATCCTACGAGCAGTACTTC
TRBV5-1	TRBJ2-7	NA	NA	CASRISSTSYEQYF	TGTGCCAGCAGAATCTCTAGCACCTCCTACGAGCAGTACTTC
TRBV15	TRBJ2-1	NA	TRBD2	CATSRAGTSRYNEQFF	TGTGCCACCAGCAGGGCCGGGACTAGCAGATACAATGAGCAGTTCTTC
TRBV28	TRBJ2-1	NA	NA	CASSLLSGSYNEQFF	TGTGCCAGCAGTTTATTGAGTGGCAGTTACAATGAGCAGTTCTTC
TRBV11-2	TRBJ2-1	many	NA	CASSWGPEHNEQFF	TGTGCCAGCAGCTGGGGGCCTGAGCACAATGAGCAGTTCTTC
TRBV2	TRBJ2-7	many	TRBD1	CASRERDRAGEQYF	TGTGCCAGCAGGGAAAGAGACAGGGCTGGCGAGCAGTACTTC
TRBV29-1	TRBJ1-1	once	NA	CSVEPRGGLVGTEAFF	TGCAGCGTTGAACCACGCGGGGGGCTAGTGGGCACTGAAGCTTTCTTT
TRBV6-2/TRBV6-3	TRBJ1-1	NA	NA	CASISIYDRNTEAFF	TGTGCCAGCATCTCCATTTACGACAGGAACACTGAAGCTTTCTTT
TRBV29-1	TRBJ2-2	NA	NA	CSVGLYTGELFF	TGCAGCGTTGGGCTCTACACCGGGGAGCTGTTTTTT
TRBV28	TRBJ2-6	few	NA	CASSPHTGSSGANVLTF	TGTGCCAGCAGTCCCCACACAGGGAGCTCTGGGGCCAACGTCCTGACTTTC
TRBV7-3	TRBJ2-3	many	TRBD2	CASSLAGGRTDTQYF	TGTGCCAGCAGCTTAGCGGGAGGGCGCACAGATACGCAGTATTTT
TRBV6-1	TRBJ2-5	few	TRBD2	CASRVDTSGSRQYF	TGTGCCAGCAGAGTGGATACTAGCGGGAGTCGTCAGTACTTC